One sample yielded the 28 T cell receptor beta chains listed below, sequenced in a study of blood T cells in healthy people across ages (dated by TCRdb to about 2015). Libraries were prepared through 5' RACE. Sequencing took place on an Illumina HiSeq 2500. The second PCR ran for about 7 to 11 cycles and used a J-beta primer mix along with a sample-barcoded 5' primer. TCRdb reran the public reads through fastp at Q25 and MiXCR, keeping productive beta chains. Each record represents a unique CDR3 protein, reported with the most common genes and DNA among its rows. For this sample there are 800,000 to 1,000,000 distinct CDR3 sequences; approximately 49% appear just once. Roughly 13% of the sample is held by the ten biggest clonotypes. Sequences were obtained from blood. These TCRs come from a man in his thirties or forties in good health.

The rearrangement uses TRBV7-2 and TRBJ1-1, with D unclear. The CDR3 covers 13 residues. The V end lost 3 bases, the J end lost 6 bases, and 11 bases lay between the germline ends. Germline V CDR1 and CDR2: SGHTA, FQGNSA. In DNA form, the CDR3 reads TGTGCCAGCAGCTTCGCCGCCCGGGCTGAAGCTTTCTTT. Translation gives CASSFAARAEAFF.

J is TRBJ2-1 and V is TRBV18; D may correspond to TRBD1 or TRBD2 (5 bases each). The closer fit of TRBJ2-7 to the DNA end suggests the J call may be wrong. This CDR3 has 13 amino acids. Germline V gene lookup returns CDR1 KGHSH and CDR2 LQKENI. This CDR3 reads CASSPTRDHEQYF. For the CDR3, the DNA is TGTGCCAGCTCACCCACGAGGGACCACGAGCAGTACTTC.

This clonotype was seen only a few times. CDR3 sequence reads: CASSSLPGQVAEQYF. CDR3 sequence (DNA): TGTGCCAGCAGCAGTCTACCGGGACAGGTGGCCGAGCAGTACTTC. The rearrangement links TRBV21-1 to TRBJ2-5; no check of the table's D call, TRBD1, against the DNA was made. Gene TRBJ2-7 matches the end of the DNA better, so the J call may be wrong. TRBV21-1 constitutes a pseudogene. This CDR3 is 15 amino acids long.

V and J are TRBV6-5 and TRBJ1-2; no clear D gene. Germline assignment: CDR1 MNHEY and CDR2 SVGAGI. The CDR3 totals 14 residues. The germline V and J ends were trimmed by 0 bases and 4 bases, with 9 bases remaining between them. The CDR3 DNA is TGTGCCAGCAGTTACTCGCCAGAAACCTATGGCTACACCTTC. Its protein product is CASSYSPETYGYTF.

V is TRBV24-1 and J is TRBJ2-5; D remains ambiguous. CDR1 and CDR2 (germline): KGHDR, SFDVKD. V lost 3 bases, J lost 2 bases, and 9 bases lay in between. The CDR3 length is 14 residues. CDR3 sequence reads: CATSDVIGQETQYF. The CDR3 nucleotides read TGTGCCACCAGTGATGTGATCGGGCAAGAGACCCAGTACTTC.

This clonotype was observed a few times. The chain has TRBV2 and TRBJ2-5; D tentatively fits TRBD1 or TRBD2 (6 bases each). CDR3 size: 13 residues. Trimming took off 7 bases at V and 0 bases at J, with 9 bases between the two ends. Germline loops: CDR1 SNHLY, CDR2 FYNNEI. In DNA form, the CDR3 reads TGTGCCAGCACGGGGGACAACCAAGAGACCCAGTACTTC. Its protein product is CASTGDNQETQYF.

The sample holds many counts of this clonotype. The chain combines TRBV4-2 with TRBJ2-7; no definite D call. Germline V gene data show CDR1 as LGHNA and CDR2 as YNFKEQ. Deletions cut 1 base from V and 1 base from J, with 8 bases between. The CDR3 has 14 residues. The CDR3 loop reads CASSQGAVSYEQYF. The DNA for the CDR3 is TGTGCCAGCAGCCAAGGGGCCGTTTCCTACGAGCAGTACTTC.

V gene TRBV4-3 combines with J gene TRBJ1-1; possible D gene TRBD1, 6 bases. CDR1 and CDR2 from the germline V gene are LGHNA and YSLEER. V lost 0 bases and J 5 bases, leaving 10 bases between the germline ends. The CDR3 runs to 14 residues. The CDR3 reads CASSQDQTGTEAFF. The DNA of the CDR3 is TGCGCCAGCAGCCAAGACCAAACAGGGACTGAAGCTTTCTTT.

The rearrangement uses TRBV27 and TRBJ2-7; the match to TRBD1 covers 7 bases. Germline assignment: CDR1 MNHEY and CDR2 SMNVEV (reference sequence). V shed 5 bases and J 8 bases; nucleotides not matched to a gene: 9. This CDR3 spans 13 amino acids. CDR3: CASSPTGEQKQYF. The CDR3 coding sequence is TGTGCCAGCAGTCCAACAGGGGAACAAAAGCAGTACTTC.

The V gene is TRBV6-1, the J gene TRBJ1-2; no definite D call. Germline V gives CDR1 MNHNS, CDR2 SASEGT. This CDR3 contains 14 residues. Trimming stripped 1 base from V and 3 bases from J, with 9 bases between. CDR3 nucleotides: TGTGCCAGCAGTGAAGATAGGTTCGACTATGGCTACACCTTC. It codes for CASSEDRFDYGYTF.

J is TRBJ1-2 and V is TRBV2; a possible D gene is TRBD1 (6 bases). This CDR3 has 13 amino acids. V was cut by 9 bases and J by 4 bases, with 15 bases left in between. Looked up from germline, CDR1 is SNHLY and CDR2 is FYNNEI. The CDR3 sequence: CARTGSLSYGYTF. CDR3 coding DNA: TGTGCCAGAACAGGGTCTTTGTCCTATGGCTACACCTTC.

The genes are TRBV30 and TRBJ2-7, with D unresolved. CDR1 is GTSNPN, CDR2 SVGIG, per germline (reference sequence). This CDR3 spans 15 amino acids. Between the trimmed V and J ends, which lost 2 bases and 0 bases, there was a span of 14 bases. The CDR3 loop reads CAWSLPGPSSYEQYF. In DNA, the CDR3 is TGTGCCTGGAGTTTACCGGGTCCGAGCTCCTACGAGCAGTACTTC.

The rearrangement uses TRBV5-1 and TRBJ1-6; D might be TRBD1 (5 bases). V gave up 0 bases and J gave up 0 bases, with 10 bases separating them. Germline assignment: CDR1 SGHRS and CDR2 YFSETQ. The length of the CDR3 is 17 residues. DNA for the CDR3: TGCGCCAGCAGCTTGGTGGGGACGAGCTCCTATAATTCACCCCTCCACTTT. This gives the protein CASSLVGTSSYNSPLHF.

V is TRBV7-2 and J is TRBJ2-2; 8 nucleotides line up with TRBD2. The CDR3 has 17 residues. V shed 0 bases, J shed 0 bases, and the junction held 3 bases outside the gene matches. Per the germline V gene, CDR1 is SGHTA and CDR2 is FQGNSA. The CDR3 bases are TGTGCCAGCAGCTTAGCGGTTAGCGGGACGAACACCGGGGAGCTGTTTTTT. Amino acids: CASSLAVSGTNTGELFF.

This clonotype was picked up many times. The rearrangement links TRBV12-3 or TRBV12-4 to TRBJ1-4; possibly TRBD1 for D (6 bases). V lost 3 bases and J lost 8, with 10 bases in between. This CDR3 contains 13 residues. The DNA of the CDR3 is TGTGCCAGCAGTTTTGCAGGACAGGAAAAACTGTTTTTT. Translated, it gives CASSFAGQEKLFF.

This CDR3 is CASSFQRGDSREQFF. The DNA of the CDR3 is TGCGCCAGCAGCTTTCAGCGGGGGGATTCAAGGGAGCAGTTCTTC. The chain uses TRBV5-1 and TRBJ2-1, with 9 bases fitting TRBD2. This CDR3 spans 15 amino acids. The germline gives CDR1 SGHRS, CDR2 YFSETQ. Germline trimming cut 2 bases from V and 10 bases from J; bases unmatched to any gene: 10. Variable domain in full (rest from reference TRBV5-1 and TRBJ2-1): KAGVTQTPRYLIKTRGQQVTLSCSPISGHRSVSWYQQTPGQGLQFLFEYFSETQRNKGNFPGRFSGRQFSNSRSEMNVSTLELGDSALYLCASSFQRGDSREQFFGPGTRLTVL.

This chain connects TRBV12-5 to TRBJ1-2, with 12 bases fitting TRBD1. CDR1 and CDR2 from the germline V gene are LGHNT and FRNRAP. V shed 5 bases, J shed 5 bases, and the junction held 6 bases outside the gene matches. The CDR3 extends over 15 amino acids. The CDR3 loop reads CASGPGTGGGYGYTF. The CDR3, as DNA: TGTGCTAGTGGTCCGGGGACAGGGGGCGGTTATGGCTACACCTTC.

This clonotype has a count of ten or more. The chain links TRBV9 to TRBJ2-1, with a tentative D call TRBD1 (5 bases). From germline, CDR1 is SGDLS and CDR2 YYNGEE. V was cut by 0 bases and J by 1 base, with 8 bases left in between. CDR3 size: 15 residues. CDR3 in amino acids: CASSVAGASYNEQFF. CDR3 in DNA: TGTGCCAGCAGCGTAGCTGGGGCGTCCTACAATGAGCAGTTCTTC.

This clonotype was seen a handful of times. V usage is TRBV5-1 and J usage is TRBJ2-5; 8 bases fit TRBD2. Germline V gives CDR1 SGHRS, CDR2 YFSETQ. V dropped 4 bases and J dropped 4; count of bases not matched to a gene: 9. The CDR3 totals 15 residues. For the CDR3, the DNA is TGCGCCAGCAGCGACTTAGTAGCGGGGCGAGAGACCCAGTACTTC. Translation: CASSDLVAGRETQYF.

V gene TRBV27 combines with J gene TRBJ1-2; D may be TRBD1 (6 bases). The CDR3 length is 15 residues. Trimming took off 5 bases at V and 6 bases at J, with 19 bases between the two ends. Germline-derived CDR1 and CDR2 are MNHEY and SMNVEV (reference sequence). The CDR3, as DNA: TGTGCCAGCAGTCCGCTCCCAGGGGCGTTAAATGGCTACACCTTC. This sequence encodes CASSPLPGALNGYTF.

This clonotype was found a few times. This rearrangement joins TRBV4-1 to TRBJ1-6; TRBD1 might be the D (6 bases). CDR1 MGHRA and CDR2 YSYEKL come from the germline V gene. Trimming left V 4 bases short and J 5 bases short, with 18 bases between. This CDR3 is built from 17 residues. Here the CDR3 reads CASSRFRGEEDNSPLHF. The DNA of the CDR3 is TGCGCCAGCAGCCGGTTCAGGGGTGAGGAGGATAATTCACCCCTCCACTTT.

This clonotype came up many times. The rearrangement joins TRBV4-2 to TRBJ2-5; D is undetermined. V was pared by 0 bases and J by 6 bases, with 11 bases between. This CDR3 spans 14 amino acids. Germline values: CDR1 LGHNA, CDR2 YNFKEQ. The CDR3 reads CASSQDRTSKTQYF. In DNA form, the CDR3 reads TGTGCCAGCAGCCAAGACCGGACGTCCAAGACCCAGTACTTC.

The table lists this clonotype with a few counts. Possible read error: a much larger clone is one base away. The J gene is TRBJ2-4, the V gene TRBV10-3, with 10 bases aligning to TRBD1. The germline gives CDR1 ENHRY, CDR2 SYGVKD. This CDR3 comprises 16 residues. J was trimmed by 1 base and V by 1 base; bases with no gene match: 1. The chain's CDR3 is CAISEWGQGAKNIQYF. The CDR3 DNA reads TGTGCCATCAGTGAGTGGGGACAGGGGGCCAAAAACATTCAGTACTTC.

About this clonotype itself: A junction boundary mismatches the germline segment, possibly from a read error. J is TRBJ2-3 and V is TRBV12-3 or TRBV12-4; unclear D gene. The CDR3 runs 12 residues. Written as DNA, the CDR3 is TGTGCCAGCAGACCATACACAGAAACGCAGTATTTT. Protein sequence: CASRPYTETQYF.

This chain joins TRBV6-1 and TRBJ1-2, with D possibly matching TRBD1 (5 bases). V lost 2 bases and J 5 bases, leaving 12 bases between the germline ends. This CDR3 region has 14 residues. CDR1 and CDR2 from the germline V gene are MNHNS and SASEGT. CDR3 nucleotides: TGTGCCAGCAGTGAAAGTAGTCGGGGGTATGGCTACACCTTC. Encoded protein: CASSESSRGYGYTF.

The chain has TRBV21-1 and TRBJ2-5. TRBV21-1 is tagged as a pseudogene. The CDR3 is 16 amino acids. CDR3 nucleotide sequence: TGTGCCAGCAGCAAAGGATTGGCACGAACGTTGGAGACCCAGTACTTC. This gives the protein CASSKGLARTLETQYF.

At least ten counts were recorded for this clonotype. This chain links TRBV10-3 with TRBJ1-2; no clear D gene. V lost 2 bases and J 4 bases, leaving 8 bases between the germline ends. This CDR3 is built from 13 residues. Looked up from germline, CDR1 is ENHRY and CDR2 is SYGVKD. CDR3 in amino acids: CAISEGGSYGYTF. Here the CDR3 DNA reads TGTGCCATCAGTGAGGGCGGTAGCTATGGCTACACCTTC.

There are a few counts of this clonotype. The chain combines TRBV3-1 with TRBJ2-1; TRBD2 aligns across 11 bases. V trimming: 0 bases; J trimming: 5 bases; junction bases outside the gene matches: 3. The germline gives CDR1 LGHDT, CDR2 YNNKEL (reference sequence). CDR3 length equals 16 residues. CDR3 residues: CASSQDPGLADNEQFF. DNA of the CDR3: TGTGCCAGCAGCCAAGATCCGGGACTAGCGGACAATGAGCAGTTCTTC.